Presented here are 26 T cell receptor beta chains from one specimen sequenced in a study of human T cells and chemical hapten exposure (dated by TCRdb to the early 2020s). This sample's time point label indicates: patch test 3, about 24 weeks after DPC sensitization. The treatment or condition label, as the study defines it: therapeutic diphenylcyclopropenone sensitization with weekly scalp DPC. Preparation of the library involved RACE. The instrument was a NextSeq 500. TCRdb ran its own pipeline on the public reads, namely fastp trimming at Q25 and MiXCR clone calling, and kept in-frame beta chains. When rows share a CDR3 protein, they turn into one entry using the most common DNA and genes. The sample includes tens of thousands of distinct CDR3 sequences, with roughly 11% observed a single time. The ten largest account for approximately 1% of the sample. Sequenced material: whole blood, taken in connection with sensitization to the hapten diphenylcyclopropenone (DPC). These receptors were obtained from a woman in her 30s with alopecia areata. Some clones in this sample may be carry-over from other donors' samples.

Comment on this clonotype: One base away lies a much larger clone, so this may be a sequencing read error. The CDR3 protein is CASNQGVPAVQNEKLFF. CDR3 nucleotides: TGCGCCAGCAACCAAGGAGTCCCGGCCGTTCAGAATGAAAAACTGTTTTTT. This chain links TRBV4-3 with TRBJ1-4; D call uncertain. The CDR3 has 17 amino acids. Germline V gives CDR1 LGHNA, CDR2 YSLEER.

The gene calls are TRBV4-3 and TRBJ2-3; 8 nucleotides align to TRBD1. The V gene end was trimmed by 4 bases and the J gene end by 1 base; junction bases not matched to a gene: 4. This CDR3 is built from 15 residues. CDR1 is LGHNA and CDR2 is YSLEER in the germline V gene. CDR3 sequence: CASSPQGVGTDTQYF. The CDR3 region has the DNA TGCGCCAGCAGCCCACAGGGGGTGGGCACAGATACGCAGTATTTT.

The V call is TRBV28, the J call TRBJ1-2; TRBD1 aligns across 8 bases. The CDR3 is 14 amino acids. V lost 2 bases, J lost 4 bases, and 3 bases stayed unmatched. Germline V CDR1 and CDR2: MDHEN, SYDVKM. The CDR3 DNA follows: TGTGCCAGCAGTTTAGGACAGGGTGGCTATGGCTACACCTTC. It codes for CASSLGQGGYGYTF.

This clonotype was observed a few times. This rearrangement joins TRBV4-2 to TRBJ1-3; weak D call: TRBD1 (5 bases). Germline-derived CDR1 and CDR2 are LGHNA and YNFKEQ. V was trimmed by 1 base and J by 2 bases, leaving 12 bases between them. CDR3 length equals 16 residues. This CDR3 reads CASSQGSQEAGNTIYF. Here the CDR3 DNA reads TGTGCCAGCAGCCAAGGATCACAGGAGGCTGGAAACACCATATATTTT.

This clonotype appeared many times. V and J are TRBV29-1 and TRBJ2-7, with D tentatively TRBD1 (8 bases). This CDR3 has 12 amino acids. The V gene's germline CDR1 is SQVTM and CDR2 ANQGSEA. Trimming shortened V by 4 bases and J by 7 bases, and 14 bases separated the two germline ends. The DNA for the CDR3 is TGCAGCGTTGGCGGACAGGGAGGGGAGCAGTACTTC. This gives the protein CSVGGQGGEQYF.

On this clonotype itself: Since a much larger clone is just one base distant, this may be a read error. It is likely a read error, because the conserved phenylalanine at the end of the CDR3 is missing. The rearrangement joins TRBV12-3 or TRBV12-4 to TRBJ1-2, with 8 bases fitting TRBD1. The CDR3 totals 14 residues. J gave up 5 bases and V 6 bases, and 8 bases lay outside the gene matches. The CDR3 region has the DNA TGTGCCAGCAGCCACAGGGGGATTCTATATGGCTACACCTAC. Translating gives CASSHRGILYGYTY.

This clonotype showed up just a few times. The chain uses TRBV30 and TRBJ2-2; D is unresolved. This CDR3 spans 14 amino acids. V lost 3 bases, J lost 0 bases, and 8 bases lay in between. Germline V gene sequence: CDR1 GTSNPN, CDR2 SVGIG (reference sequence). CDR3 DNA sequence: TGTGCCTGGAGAACTAACCCGAACACCGGGGAGCTGTTTTTT. The encoded protein is CAWRTNPNTGELFF.

This clonotype was seen ten or more times. The rearrangement uses TRBV7-6 and TRBJ2-1, with TRBD1 matching 9 bases. Looked up from germline, CDR1 is SGHVS and CDR2 is FNYEAQ. V was clipped by 7 bases and J by 2 bases; unmatched bases: 18. The CDR3 is 19 residues long. The CDR3 protein is CASTSGGTGQGKAYNEQFF. In DNA form, the CDR3 reads TGTGCCAGCACCTCCGGGGGTACTGGACAGGGGAAGGCCTACAATGAGCAGTTCTTC.

The rearrangement joins TRBV5-1 to TRBJ1-1, with 7 nucleotides matching TRBD1. The V and J ends lost 5 bases and 1 base, in that order; junction bases with no gene match: 14. This CDR3 has 17 residues. Germline V gene data show CDR1 as SGHRS and CDR2 as YFSETQ. The DNA of the CDR3 is TGCGCCAGCAGAACCGGGACAGATTTTTCCCCGAACACTGAAGCTTTCTTT. This gives the protein CASRTGTDFSPNTEAFF.

This clonotype was recorded at least ten times. The rearrangement uses TRBV4-1 and TRBJ2-2; D might be TRBD1 (5 bases). V dropped 1 base and J dropped 0 bases, with 18 bases sitting between them. This CDR3 is 19 amino acids long. Germline CDR1 is MGHRA and CDR2 is YSYEKL. The CDR3 loop reads CASSQGGWGQSSNTGELFF. In nucleotides, the CDR3 is TGCGCCAGCAGCCAAGGTGGGTGGGGCCAGTCATCGAACACCGGGGAGCTGTTTTTT.

At least ten counts were recorded for this clonotype. The CDR3 reads CASSIGQGPRNTIYF. CDR3 nucleotide sequence: TGTGCCAGCAGCATCGGACAGGGACCTAGAAACACCATATATTTT. V gene TRBV13 combines with J gene TRBJ1-3, with 8 nucleotides matching TRBD1. CDR3 length equals 15 residues. Germline values: CDR1 PRHDT, CDR2 FYEKMQ (reference sequence). V lost 5 bases and J lost 5; bases outside the gene matches: 8. Full variable domain (outside the CDR3, taken from reference TRBV13 and TRBJ1-3): AAGVIQSPRHLIKEKRETATLKCYPIPRHDTVYWYQQGPGQDPQFLISFYEKMQSDKGSIPDRFSAQQFSDYHSELNMSSLELGDSALYFCASSIGQGPRNTIYFGEGSWLTVV.

This clonotype was seen ten or more times. The chain combines TRBV19 with TRBJ2-5; D is possibly TRBD2 (6 bases). The V and J ends lost 4 bases and 2 bases respectively, with 29 bases between them. This CDR3 comprises 20 residues. Germline V gene data show CDR1 as LNHDA and CDR2 as SQIVND (reference sequence). CDR3 loop: CASSKSRSGGFTIRQETQYF. The DNA of the CDR3 is TGTGCCAGTAGTAAATCCCGCTCTGGGGGGTTTACGATCCGACAAGAGACCCAGTACTTC.

The chain employs TRBV20-1 and TRBJ1-2, with 9 bases lining up with TRBD1. CDR3 length: 12 residues. Germline CDR1 is DFQATT and CDR2 is SNEGSKA (reference sequence). J lost 6 bases, V lost 4 bases, and 3 bases had no gene match. The CDR3 protein is CSAITGGDGYTF. The CDR3 bases are TGCAGTGCTATTACAGGGGGCGATGGCTACACCTTC.

Ten or more counts support this clonotype. V and J are TRBV12-3 or TRBV12-4 and TRBJ2-2; 12 positions match TRBD2. The trim removed 6 bases at V and 4 bases at J, leaving 6 bases unmatched. The CDR3 length is 16 residues. The CDR3 nucleotides are TGTGCCAGCAGCCCGGGACTAGCGGGTGTCACCGGGGAGCTGTTTTTT. Translating gives CASSPGLAGVTGELFF.

Many counts were recorded for this clonotype. The J gene is TRBJ1-1, the V gene TRBV20-1; 8 bases are shared with TRBD1. The CDR3 consists of 13 residues. Trimming at V came to 3 bases and at J to 1 base, leaving 1 base not matched to a gene. Germline CDR1 is DFQATT and CDR2 is SNEGSKA (reference sequence). CDR3 bases: TGCAGTGCTAGGGGACAGGCGAACACTGAAGCTTTCTTT. Residues: CSARGQANTEAFF.

The chain combines TRBV28 with TRBJ2-5, with 15 bases that match TRBD2. The length of the CDR3 is 16 residues. The V gene end was trimmed by 4 bases and the J gene end by 1 base; junction bases not matched to a gene: 1. Germline values: CDR1 MDHEN, CDR2 SYDVKM. The CDR3, as DNA: TGTGCCAGCAGTTCGGGACTAGCGGGAGGCCAAGAGACCCAGTACTTC. Amino acid sequence: CASSSGLAGGQETQYF. Combining the CDR3 with reference TRBV28 and TRBJ2-5 gives the whole variable domain DVKVTQSSRYLVKRTGEKVFLECVQDMDHENMFWYRQDPGLGLRLIYFSYDVKMKEKGDIPEGYSVSREKKERFSLILESASTNQTSMYLCASSSGLAGGQETQYFGPGTRLLVL.

This clonotype was observed many times. The V and J genes are TRBV6-4 and TRBJ2-3, with 10 nucleotides matching TRBD2. V was pared by 2 bases and J by 3 bases, with 5 bases of the junction left unmatched. This CDR3 is 16 amino acids long. From germline, CDR1 is MRHNA and CDR2 SNTAGT. The CDR3 region has the DNA TGTGCCAGCAGTGACGGAGCGGGGGGGCCGACAGATACGCAGTATTTT. This codes for CASSDGAGGPTDTQYF.

This clonotype has more than one count but fewer than ten. The V and J genes are TRBV10-2 and TRBJ2-2, with D unresolved. Germline V lookup: CDR1 WSHSY, CDR2 SAAADI. CDR3 length equals 14 residues. Trimming left V 0 bases short and J 7 bases short, with 9 bases between. CDR3 nucleotide sequence: TGCGCCAGCAGTGAGTCGCGGCGAAGCGGGGAGCTGTTTTTT. It specifies CASSESRRSGELFF.

In this sample, this clonotype turned up many times. The V gene is TRBV6-6, the J gene TRBJ1-1; 7 nucleotides agree with TRBD1. V lost 5 bases and J lost 7; bases outside the gene matches: 7. The CDR3 runs to 13 residues. CDR1 and CDR2 from the germline V gene are MNHNY and SVGAGI (reference sequence). The CDR3 is CASSTLDRDEAFF. The CDR3 nucleotides are TGTGCCAGCAGTACTCTAGACAGGGATGAAGCTTTCTTT.

In this sample, this clonotype turned up many times. The gene calls are TRBV3-1 and TRBJ2-7, with no clear D. This CDR3 spans 13 amino acids. CDR1 is LGHDT and CDR2 is YNNKEL in the germline V gene (reference sequence). Between the trimmed V and J ends, which lost 4 bases and 5 bases, there was a span of 12 bases. The CDR3 loop is CASSLWQSHEQYF. The CDR3 coding sequence is TGTGCCAGCAGCCTGTGGCAGTCCCACGAGCAGTACTTC.

In its sample, this clonotype was seen many times. The chain carries TRBV20-1 and TRBJ1-1; D possibly corresponds to TRBD1 (6 bases). CDR3 length equals 15 residues. Trimming stripped 0 bases from V and 0 bases from J, with 11 bases between. The germline CDR1 and CDR2 sequences are DFQATT and SNEGSKA (reference sequence). This CDR3 is CSAREPRGMNTEAFF. The CDR3 DNA is TGCAGTGCTAGAGAGCCTAGGGGGATGAACACTGAAGCTTTCTTT.

This clonotype was seen many times. At one end, the junction sequence differs from germline, possibly due to a read error. The J gene is TRBJ1-5, the V gene TRBV28; perhaps TRBD1 as D (6 bases). From germline, CDR1 is MDHEN and CDR2 SYDVKM. This CDR3 spans 14 amino acids. The CDR3, as DNA: TGTGTCAGCAGCCGGACAGATAGCAATCAGCCCCAGCATTTT. It is translated as CVSSRTDSNQPQHF. The full variable domain, with the rest looked up from reference TRBV28 and TRBJ1-5, is DVKVTQSSRYLVKRTGEKVFLECVQDMDHENMFWYRQDPGLGLRLIYFSYDVKMKEKGDIPEGYSVSREKKERFSLILESASTNQTSMYLCVSSRTDSNQPQHFGDGTRLSIL.

This chain joins TRBV30 and TRBJ1-6; D is ambiguous. Germline V gene data show CDR1 as GTSNPN and CDR2 as SVGIG (reference sequence). V lost 0 bases and J lost 0, with 9 bases in between. This CDR3 is built from 16 residues. CDR3 in amino acids: CAWSVLGSSYNSPLHF. As DNA, the CDR3 is TGTGCCTGGAGTGTACTCGGGAGCTCCTATAATTCACCCCTCCACTTT. Looking up the rest from reference TRBV30 and TRBJ1-6 gives the full variable domain: SQTIHQWPATLVQPVGSPLSLECTVEGTSNPNLYWYRQAAGRGLQLLFYSVGIGQISSEVPQNLSASRPQDRQFILSSKKLLLSDSGFYLCAWSVLGSSYNSPLHFGNGTRLTVT.

This clonotype occurred many times. The V call is TRBV7-9, the J call TRBJ2-1, with D possibly being TRBD1 (6 bases). This CDR3 is 16 amino acids long. Trimming shortened V by 1 base and J by 1 base, and 11 bases separated the two germline ends. Germline CDR1 and CDR2: SEHNR and FQNEAQ (reference sequence). CDR3 protein: CASSLEVGASYNEQFF. DNA of the CDR3: TGTGCCAGCAGCTTAGAGGTGGGGGCTTCCTACAATGAGCAGTTCTTC. Using reference TRBV7-9 and TRBJ2-1 for the parts outside the CDR3, the full variable domain is DTGVSQNPRHKITKRGQNVTFRCDPISEHNRLYWYRQTLGQGPEFLTYFQNEAQLEKSRLLSDRFSAERPKGSFSTLEIQRTEQGDSAMYLCASSLEVGASYNEQFFGPGTRLTVL.

The table lists this clonotype with a count of one. A much more abundant neighbour one base away suggests this may be a read error. The chain has TRBV2 and TRBJ1-1; possible D gene TRBD1, 6 bases. CDR1 is SNHLY, CDR2 FYNNEI, per germline. The CDR3 spans 15 residues. CDR3 DNA sequence: TGTGCCAGCAGAGCGACAGGATCGGTGAACACTGAAGGTTTCTTT. Protein sequence: CASRATGSVNTEGFF.

In this sample, this clonotype turned up a few times. This sequence joins TRBV20-1 and TRBJ1-4, with D perhaps TRBD1 (5 bases). CDR1 is DFQATT, CDR2 SNEGSKA, per germline (reference sequence). This CDR3 is 14 amino acids long. Between the trimmed V and J ends, which lost 6 bases and 5 bases, there was a span of 16 bases. The DNA of the CDR3 is TGCAGTGCCCAGACGGCAGGGAAGAATGAAAAACTGTTTTTT. Residues: CSAQTAGKNEKLFF.